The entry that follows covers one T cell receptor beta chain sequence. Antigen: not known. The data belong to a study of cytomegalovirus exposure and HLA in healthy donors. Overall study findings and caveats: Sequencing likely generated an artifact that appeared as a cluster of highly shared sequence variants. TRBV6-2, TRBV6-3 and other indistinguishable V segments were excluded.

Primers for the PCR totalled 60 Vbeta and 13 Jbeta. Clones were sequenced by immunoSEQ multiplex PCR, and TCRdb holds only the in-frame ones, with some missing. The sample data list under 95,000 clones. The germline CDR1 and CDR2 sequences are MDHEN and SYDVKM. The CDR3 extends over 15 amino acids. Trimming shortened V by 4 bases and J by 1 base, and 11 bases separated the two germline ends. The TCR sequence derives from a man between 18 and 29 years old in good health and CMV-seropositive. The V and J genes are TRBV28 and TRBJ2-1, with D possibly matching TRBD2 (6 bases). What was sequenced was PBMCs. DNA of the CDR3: TGTGCCAGCAGTTGGGGACTGGCTTCCTACAATGAGCAGTTCTTC. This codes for CASSWGLASYNEQFF.